A selection of T cell receptor beta chains follows, all from one sample in a study of T-cell memory formation after mild COVID-19. In TCRdb, the 5' RACE reads were re-called with MiXCR into one record per CDR3 protein. The sample holds around 65,000 distinct CDR3 sequences, about 10% seen once. The sample was PBMCs or a T cell subset sorted from them (not recorded which). The receptors were gathered from a man aged 18 to 29 who had mild COVID-19 (a few samples of this study predate the infection). Cell type and time point are not known. CDR3s include the opening cysteine and the closing phenylalanine or tryptophan. A D gene is named only where the DNA matches it firmly.

CDR3: CASSDRTPYEQYF
V: TRBV19
D: -
J: TRBJ2-7

CDR3: CASSLVGSGVSGNTIYF
V: TRBV7-2
D: -
J: TRBJ1-3

CDR3: CASSLALGGARNEQFF
V: TRBV7-9
D: -
J: TRBJ2-1

CDR3: CSVEDVSGANVLTF
V: TRBV29-1
D: -
J: TRBJ2-6

CDR3: CASSLMRDPPSPLHF
V: TRBV7-2
D: -
J: TRBJ1-6

CDR3: CSARSGGRRDTEAFF
V: TRBV20-1
D: -
J: TRBJ1-1

CDR3: CSVEDRQGPIRSNTQYF
V: TRBV29-1
D: TRBD1
J: TRBJ2-3

CDR3: CASSSPRDGANVLTF
V: TRBV7-2
D: -
J: TRBJ2-6

CDR3: CASSSTGTSDSPLHF
V: TRBV7-9
D: -
J: TRBJ1-6

CDR3: CASSSRVMNTEAFF
V: TRBV7-2
D: -
J: TRBJ1-1

CDR3: CASRPSGGRRETQYF
V: TRBV7-2
D: TRBD1
J: TRBJ2-5

CDR3: CASSQEVGPGGRSTQYF
V: TRBV14
D: -
J: TRBJ2-5

CDR3: CASSLAGNTEAFF
V: TRBV13
D: -
J: TRBJ1-1

CDR3: CASSPGSREQYF
V: TRBV7-2
D: -
J: TRBJ2-7

CDR3: CASSRTGAIETQYF
V: TRBV28
D: TRBD1
J: TRBJ2-5

CDR3: CASSLIRNTEAFF
V: TRBV5-5
D: -
J: TRBJ1-1

CDR3: CASGLNGDYEQYF
V: TRBV12-5
D: -
J: TRBJ2-7